What follows are 29 T cell receptor beta chains derived from one specimen sequenced in a study of blood T cells in healthy people across ages. Sample-barcoded 5' priming and a J-beta primer mix drove a second PCR of about 6 to 12 cycles. TCRdb analysed the 5' RACE reads with MiXCR anew, one entry per CDR3 protein. The table has around 870,000 distinct CDR3 sequences, around 30% seen once; the top ten hold approximately 15%. The specimen sequenced was blood. The source of these receptors is a woman older than 75 in good health.

The gene calls are TRBV5-1 and TRBJ2-5; 7 bases agree with TRBD1. The J segment lost 4 bases and the V segment lost 3 bases, leaving 6 bases of the junction unmatched. Germline V CDR1 and CDR2: SGHRS, YFSETQ. The CDR3 extends over 14 amino acids. The CDR3 bases are TGCGCCAGCAGCTGGGGACAGTCGGCAGAGACCCAGTACTTC. It codes for CASSWGQSAETQYF.

This clonotype was picked up a small number of times. A much larger clone lies a single base off, so this may be a read error. The chain recombines TRBV2 with TRBJ2-7, with 8 nucleotides matching TRBD1. Looked up from germline, CDR1 is SNHLY and CDR2 is FYNNEI. The CDR3 has 14 amino acids. The CDR3 DNA reads TGTGCCGGCAGCCCGACAGGGGAAACGTACGAGCAGTACTTC. Protein: CAGSPTGETYEQYF.

The rearrangement joins TRBV4-1 to TRBJ2-6; D perhaps matches TRBD2 (6 bases). V lost 0 bases and J 3 bases, leaving 18 bases between the germline ends. The CDR3 has 19 residues. CDR1 is MGHRA, CDR2 YSYEKL, per germline. The CDR3 region is CASSQDIRGRRRGANVLTF. The CDR3, as DNA: TGCGCCAGCAGCCAAGATATCCGGGGGAGGCGGCGTGGGGCCAACGTCCTGACTTTC.

This rearrangement joins TRBV7-2 to TRBJ1-4; 7 bases match TRBD1. This CDR3 is 18 amino acids long. Looked up from germline, CDR1 is SGHTA and CDR2 is FQGNSA. The J segment lost 5 bases and the V segment lost 1 base, leaving 13 bases of the junction unmatched. The CDR3: CASSLDPPGGGKNEKLFF. As DNA, the CDR3 is TGTGCCAGCAGCTTAGATCCTCCAGGGGGGGGGAAGAATGAAAAACTGTTTTTT.

Notes on this clonotype: One base away lies a much larger clone, so this may be a sequencing read error. The chain links TRBV7-2 to TRBJ2-5; TRBD2 agrees at 14 bases. The length of the CDR3 is 16 residues. Germline V gene data show CDR1 as SGHTA and CDR2 as FQGNSA. V shed 4 bases and J 11 bases; nucleotides not matched to a gene: 12. The CDR3 coding sequence is TGTGCCAGCAGCTCGACTAGCGGGGGGGCGGACAATGAGCAGTACTTC. This sequence encodes CASSSTSGGADNEQYF.

The sample holds a few counts of this clonotype. The rearrangement uses TRBV29-1 and TRBJ2-1; no definite D call. The end of the DNA fits TRBJ2-7 better, so the J call may be wrong. The CDR3 covers 12 residues. Germline CDR1 and CDR2: SQVTM and ANQGSEA. This chain's CDR3 is CSVVLSYNEQYF. The CDR3 coding sequence is TGCAGCGTTGTACTCTCCTACAATGAGCAGTACTTC.

The gene calls are TRBV7-2 and TRBJ1-4; tentative D call: TRBD1 (5 bases). Trimming pared 2 bases from V and 5 bases from J, leaving 15 bases between. There are 16 residues in the CDR3. Germline CDR1 SGHTA, CDR2 FQGNSA. The CDR3 region has the DNA TGTGCCAGCAGCTTAAGGGGCCCCGCTCCCAATGAAAAACTGTTTTTT. Translated: CASSLRGPAPNEKLFF.

The chain recombines TRBV2 with TRBJ2-1; 13 nucleotides match TRBD2. The CDR3 loop spans 15 amino acids. Germline CDR1 reads SNHLY; CDR2 reads FYNNEI. With 5 bases clipped from V and 7 bases from J, the junction kept 5 bases outside the gene matches. The CDR3 nucleotides read TGTGCCAGCAGTTTACTAGCGGGGGGGGCGAATGAGCAGTTCTTC. Protein sequence: CASSLLAGGANEQFF. Complete variable domain (other parts from reference TRBV2 and TRBJ2-1): EPEVTQTPSHQVTQMGQEVILRCVPISNHLYFYWYRQILGQKVEFLVSFYNNEISEKSEIFDDQFSVERPDGSNFTLKIRSTKLEDSAMYFCASSLLAGGANEQFFGPGTRLTVL.

The rearrangement links TRBV6-2 or TRBV6-3 to TRBJ1-1, with a weak D call TRBD1 (5 bases). V was trimmed by 7 bases and J by 1 base, leaving 10 bases between them. The germline V gene encodes CDR1 MNHEY and CDR2 SVGEGT. This CDR3 has 13 amino acids. Here the CDR3 DNA reads TGTGCCAGCAAACCGGGACGGAACACTGAAGCTTTCTTT. Its translation is CASKPGRNTEAFF.

This clonotype was seen many times. This chain joins TRBV7-2 and TRBJ1-5, with D possibly TRBD1 on 5 matching bases. Germline CDR1 reads SGHTA; CDR2 reads FQGNSA. This CDR3 is built from 17 residues. The ends were cut back, 1 base at V and 6 bases at J, with 19 bases in the middle. The DNA for the CDR3 is TGTGCCAGCAGCTTAGAGGGGAGTGACAGAGGGACTCAGCCCCAGCATTTT. It specifies CASSLEGSDRGTQPQHF.

This chain joins TRBV6-5 and TRBJ2-6; D gene ambiguous. Germline V gives CDR1 MNHEY, CDR2 SVGAGI. The V and J ends lost 3 bases and 0 bases respectively, with 12 bases between them. The CDR3 runs 17 residues. In DNA form, the CDR3 reads TGTGCCAGCAGTTATAGTTCAACCCGCTCTGGGGCCAACGTCCTGACTTTC. Its translation: CASSYSSTRSGANVLTF.

This clonotype was recorded many times. A much larger clone is a single base away; this may be a read error. The chain recombines TRBV5-1 with TRBJ2-7; TRBD1 matches at 11 bases. This CDR3 comprises 15 residues. CDR1 and CDR2 from the germline V gene are SGHRS and YFSETQ. V was clipped by 1 base and J by 5 bases; unmatched bases: 5. This chain's CDR3 is CASSLLGQGGNEQYF. Here the CDR3 DNA reads TGCGCCAGCAGCTTGCTGGGACAGGGGGGAAACGAGCAGTACTTC.

The gene calls are TRBV7-9 and TRBJ1-2, with 9 bases aligning to TRBD1. The CDR3 spans 14 residues. Germline V gene lookup returns CDR1 SEHNR and CDR2 FQNEAQ (reference sequence). V was clipped by 4 bases and J by 4 bases; unmatched bases: 4. The CDR3 DNA follows: TGTGCCAGCAGCTCGGGACAGGGTCGCTATGGCTACACCTTC. Amino acid sequence: CASSSGQGRYGYTF.

The V and J genes are TRBV2 and TRBJ2-3, with D possibly being TRBD2 (5 bases). This CDR3 region has 15 residues. The ends were cut back, 2 bases at V and 0 bases at J, with 9 bases in the middle. CDR1 and CDR2 from the germline V gene are SNHLY and FYNNEI. CDR3 nucleotide sequence: TGTGCCAGCAGTGAACAGCGGATAAGCACAGATACGCAGTATTTT. Its translation: CASSEQRISTDTQYF. Supplemented by reference TRBV2 and TRBJ2-3, the full variable domain reads EPEVTQTPSHQVTQMGQEVILRCVPISNHLYFYWYRQILGQKVEFLVSFYNNEISEKSEIFDDQFSVERPDGSNFTLKIRSTKLEDSAMYFCASSEQRISTDTQYFGPGTRLTVL.

This clonotype was counted ten times or more. The chain combines TRBV12-3 or TRBV12-4 with TRBJ2-1; no definite D call. The CDR3 totals 12 residues. Deletions cut 6 bases from V and 5 bases from J, with 8 bases between. CDR3 coding DNA: TGTGCCAGCAGAGGCCCTCACAATGAGCAGTTCTTC. This translates into CASRGPHNEQFF.

This clonotype was detected only a few times. Just one base apart from a much larger clone, this may be a read error. The chain recombines TRBV10-3 with TRBJ1-2; D is ambiguous. Looked up from germline, CDR1 is ENHRY and CDR2 is SYGVKD. Trimming stripped 0 bases from V and 5 bases from J, with 10 bases between. This CDR3 has 14 residues. Here the CDR3 DNA reads TGTGCCATCAGTGAGTCCGGGGAGTTTTATGGCTACACCTTC. The encoded protein is CAISESGEFYGYTF.

To note about this clonotype: A much larger clone lies a single base off, so this may be a read error. The gene calls are TRBV6-6 and TRBJ2-5; D is unclear. The V gene's germline CDR1 is MNHNY and CDR2 SVGAGI (reference sequence). There are 14 residues in the CDR3. CDR3 nucleotide sequence: TGTGCCAGCAGTTACTCAGGAGAACAAGAGACCCTGTACTTC. As protein: CASSYSGEQETLYF.

This clonotype was counted only a few times. V usage is TRBV20-1 and J usage is TRBJ2-3; 10 bases map to TRBD2. Unmatched junction bases numbered 9, after V lost 0 bases and J lost 0 bases. Germline V gives CDR1 DFQATT, CDR2 SNEGSKA (reference sequence). The CDR3 is made up of 18 amino acids. Here the CDR3 reads CSARDSGPSGGSTDTQYF. CDR3 DNA sequence: TGCAGTGCTAGAGATTCGGGTCCTAGCGGGGGTAGCACAGATACGCAGTATTTT.

This clonotype was counted at least ten times. The gene calls are TRBV14 and TRBJ2-1; D perhaps matches TRBD1 (6 bases). Germline CDR1 and CDR2: SGHDN and FVKESK. The CDR3 loop spans 17 amino acids. Trimming removed 6 bases from V and 2 bases from J, with 20 bases in between. Here the CDR3 DNA reads TGTGCCAGCAGTCTCTTACAGGGACGCTTAACCTACAATGAGCAGTTCTTC. Residues: CASSLLQGRLTYNEQFF.

This clonotype was detected many times. V gene TRBV10-3 combines with J gene TRBJ1-6; D is undetermined. Looked up from germline, CDR1 is ENHRY and CDR2 is SYGVKD. Trimming stripped 6 bases from V and 7 bases from J, with 16 bases between. This CDR3 has 15 amino acids. The CDR3 nucleotides read TGTGCCATCAGAGAACGGGCCGTCCCAAATTCACCCCTCCACTTT. Encoded protein: CAIRERAVPNSPLHF.

The table lists this clonotype with many counts. One base away lies a much larger clone, so this may be a sequencing read error. The chain has TRBV29-1 and TRBJ1-2; perhaps TRBD1 as D (5 bases). The CDR3 extends over 12 amino acids. Trimming took 7 bases from V and 7 from J, leaving 16 bases between them. Germline lookup yields CDR1 SQVTM and CDR2 ANQGSEA. CDR3: CSGGGGKAGYTF. CDR3 DNA sequence: TGCAGCGGTGGGGGAGGGAAGGCTGGCTACACCTTC. The full variable domain, with the rest looked up from reference TRBV29-1 and TRBJ1-2, is SAVISQKPSRDICQRGTSLTIQCQVDSQVTMMFWYRQQPGQSLTLIATANQGSEATYESGFVIDKFPISRPNLTFSTLTVSNMSPEDSSIYLCSGGGGKAGYTFGSGTRLTVV.

The chain employs TRBV30 and TRBJ2-1; the D gene could be TRBD1 or TRBD2 (5 bases each). CDR3 size: 16 residues. V dropped 1 base and J dropped 7 bases, with 20 bases sitting between them. In germline, CDR1 is GTSNPN, CDR2 SVGIG (reference sequence). The CDR3, as DNA: TGTGCCTGGAGTGACCGGGACCACCGCAGTACTAATGAGCAGTTCTTC. It yields the protein CAWSDRDHRSTNEQFF. The variable domain in full, completed from reference TRBV30 and TRBJ2-1, reads SQTIHQWPATLVQPVGSPLSLECTVEGTSNPNLYWYRQAAGRGLQLLFYSVGIGQISSEVPQNLSASRPQDRQFILSSKKLLLSDSGFYLCAWSDRDHRSTNEQFFGPGTRLTVL.

The chain carries TRBV18 and TRBJ2-3; D may be TRBD1 (5 bases). Germline assignment: CDR1 KGHSH and CDR2 LQKENI. The ends were cut back, 5 bases at V and 2 bases at J, with 8 bases in the middle. There are 13 residues in the CDR3. CDR3 amino acids: CASSKGVTDTQYF. The DNA of the CDR3 is TGTGCCAGCTCAAAAGGGGTCACAGATACGCAGTATTTT.

This clonotype was counted ten times or more. This chain joins TRBV6-1 and TRBJ1-2, with D unclear. Trimming left V 6 bases short and J 8 bases short, with 19 bases between. This CDR3 has 14 residues. The germline V gene has CDR1 MNHNS and CDR2 SASEGT. This CDR3 reads CASRLTLSASGYTF. The CDR3 region has the DNA TGTGCCAGCAGGTTAACTTTATCGGCGTCGGGCTACACCTTC.

CDR3 amino acids: CASSRTRVRGTEAFF. The CDR3 DNA sequence: TGTGCCAGCAGCCGCACAAGGGTTCGTGGCACTGAAGCTTTCTTT. The chain has TRBV28 and TRBJ1-1; D unresolved. Germline V lookup: CDR1 MDHEN, CDR2 SYDVKM. V was clipped by 6 bases and J by 4 bases, with 18 bases between them. The CDR3 sequence is 15 residues long.

For this clonotype: A much more abundant neighbour one base away suggests this may be a read error. The CDR3 region has the DNA TGTGCCGCCCAGTCCGGGATTGGCACAGATACGCAGTATTTT. It codes for CAAQSGIGTDTQYF. The chain uses TRBV6-6 and TRBJ2-3; a possible D gene is TRBD2 (5 bases). There are 14 residues in the CDR3. The V gene lost 11 bases and the J gene lost 1 base, with 16 bases spanning the gap. Germline V gene lookup returns CDR1 MNHNY and CDR2 SVGAGI (reference sequence).

This clonotype was observed many times. This chain uses TRBV6-4 with TRBJ2-3, with 7 bases fitting TRBD1. The CDR3 sequence is 13 residues long. The J segment lost 6 bases and the V segment lost 5 bases, leaving 5 bases of the junction unmatched. Germline V gene lookup returns CDR1 MRHNA and CDR2 SNTAGT. In nucleotides, the CDR3 is TGTGCCAGCAGTCGACAGGGAAGGGATACGCAGTATTTT. This codes for CASSRQGRDTQYF.

This clonotype was recorded at least ten times. The chain employs TRBV7-2 and TRBJ2-5; D gene unclear. This CDR3 spans 13 amino acids. Germline V gene data show CDR1 as SGHTA and CDR2 as FQGNSA. Trimming removed 5 bases from V and 5 bases from J, with 12 bases in between. CDR3 DNA: TGTGCCAGCAGCAAACAGTTAATGGAGACCCAGTACTTC. As protein: CASSKQLMETQYF.

The chain employs TRBV7-2 and TRBJ1-4, with D possibly being TRBD1 (6 bases). V was trimmed by 0 bases and J by 6 bases, leaving 11 bases between them. The CDR3 contains 15 residues. Germline CDR1 SGHTA, CDR2 FQGNSA. As DNA, the CDR3 is TGTGCCAGCAGCTTAGCGGTTCCAGGGGATGAAAAACTGTTTTTT. Translated, it gives CASSLAVPGDEKLFF.